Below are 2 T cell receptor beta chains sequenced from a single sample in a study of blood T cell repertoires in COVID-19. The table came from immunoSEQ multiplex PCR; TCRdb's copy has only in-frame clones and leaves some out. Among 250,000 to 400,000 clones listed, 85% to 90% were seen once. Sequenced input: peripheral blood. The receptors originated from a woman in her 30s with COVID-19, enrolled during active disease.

Here the CDR3 DNA reads TGCGCCAGCAGCCTCTATGATTCGAACACCGGGGAGCTGTTTTTT. Protein sequence: CASSLYDSNTGELFF. The rearrangement joins TRBV5-1 to TRBJ2-2, with no clear D. The V end lost 4 bases, the J end lost 0 bases, and 10 bases lay between the germline ends. CDR1 and CDR2 from the germline V gene are SGHRS and YFSETQ. The CDR3 is 15 residues long.

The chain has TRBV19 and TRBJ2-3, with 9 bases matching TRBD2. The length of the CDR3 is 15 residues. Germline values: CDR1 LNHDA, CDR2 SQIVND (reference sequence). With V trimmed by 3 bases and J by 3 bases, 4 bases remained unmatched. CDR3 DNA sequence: TGTGCCAGTAGTATGCCTAGCGGGACTACAGATACGCAGTATTTT. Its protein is CASSMPSGTTDTQYF.